This passage covers 10 T cell receptor beta chains from one sample sequenced in a study of blood T cell repertoires in COVID-19. TCRdb keeps only in-frame clones here, not all; method: immunoSEQ multiplex PCR. In the table there are approximately 280,000 clones, approximately 88% of which are singletons. The sample comprised peripheral blood. These receptors were taken from a human donor with COVID-19, enrolled during active disease. The donor label of this sample is uncertain.

The V and J genes are TRBV5-4 and TRBJ2-1, with TRBD2 matching over 7 bases. The length of the CDR3 is 20 residues. The V and J ends lost 3 bases and 1 base, in that order; junction bases with no gene match: 19. Germline V gene data show CDR1 as SGHNT and CDR2 as YYREEE (reference sequence). CDR3 sequence: CASSSPGLAARNGSYNEQFF. The CDR3 bases are TGTGCCAGCAGCTCCCCCGGGCTAGCGGCAAGAAACGGATCCTACAATGAGCAGTTCTTC.

V usage is TRBV18 and J usage is TRBJ1-5; D is possibly TRBD1 (6 bases). CDR3 length: 16 amino acids. The ends were cut back, 4 bases at V and 5 bases at J, with 18 bases in the middle. Germline values: CDR1 KGHSH, CDR2 LQKENI. The CDR3 protein is CASSLPPGTSDQPQHF. DNA of the CDR3: TGTGCCAGCTCACTACCCCCCGGGACATCTGATCAGCCCCAGCATTTT.

This chain joins TRBV5-1 and TRBJ1-1; D perhaps matches TRBD1 (5 bases). Germline CDR1 reads SGHRS; CDR2 reads YFSETQ. The CDR3 spans 14 residues. Trimming took 0 bases from V and 1 from J, leaving 7 bases between them. The CDR3 region has the DNA TGCGCCAGCAGCTTGGCGCAGGGGAACACTGAAGCTTTCTTT. Encoded protein: CASSLAQGNTEAFF. The variable domain in full, with the rest retrieved from reference TRBV5-1 and TRBJ1-1, is KAGVTQTPRYLIKTRGQQVTLSCSPISGHRSVSWYQQTPGQGLQFLFEYFSETQRNKGNFPGRFSGRQFSNSRSEMNVSTLELGDSALYLCASSLAQGNTEAFFGQGTRLTVV.

Here the CDR3 DNA reads TGCAGCGGTGGACACATGAACACTGAAGCTTTCTTT. This sequence encodes CSGGHMNTEAFF. The chain carries TRBV29-1 and TRBJ1-1, with D perhaps TRBD1 (5 bases). This CDR3 is 12 amino acids long. V gave up 7 bases and J gave up 0 bases, with 9 bases separating them. Germline values: CDR1 SQVTM, CDR2 ANQGSEA. The whole variable domain, filled in from reference TRBV29-1 and TRBJ1-1, reads SAVISQKPSRDICQRGTSLTIQCQVDSQVTMMFWYRQQPGQSLTLIATANQGSEATYESGFVIDKFPISRPNLTFSTLTVSNMSPEDSSIYLCSGGHMNTEAFFGQGTRLTVV.

The CDR3 DNA reads TGTGCCAGCAGCACAACAGTCCGTAATTCACCCCTCCACTTT. Translation gives CASSTTVRNSPLHF. The chain is built from TRBV7-9 and TRBJ1-6, with no clear D. Germline V CDR1 and CDR2: SEHNR, FQNEAQ (reference sequence). The V and J ends lost 5 bases and 6 bases respectively, with 11 bases between them. This CDR3 is 14 amino acids long.

This sequence joins TRBV9 and TRBJ2-6, with no clear D. V gave up 5 bases and J gave up 2 bases, with 8 bases separating them. The CDR3 extends over 14 amino acids. Germline-derived CDR1 and CDR2 are SGDLS and YYNGEE. CDR3 sequence (DNA): TGTGCCAGCAGTACTTATGCTGGGGCCAACGTCCTGACTTTC. Translating it yields CASSTYAGANVLTF.

This rearrangement joins TRBV7-2 to TRBJ1-2, with 8 bases that match TRBD1. V lost 1 base to trimming and J lost 6 bases; unmatched junction nucleotides: 7. Germline CDR1 and CDR2: SGHTA and FQGNSA. The CDR3 length is 15 residues. The chain's CDR3 is CASSLENRGIDGYTF. The CDR3 region has the DNA TGTGCCAGCAGCTTAGAGAACAGGGGGATAGATGGCTACACCTTC.

The chain links TRBV6-5 to TRBJ2-3, with D unclear. The CDR3 consists of 13 residues. Trimming pared 4 bases from V and 1 base from J, leaving 6 bases between. The germline CDR1 and CDR2 sequences are MNHEY and SVGAGI. The CDR3 region is CASSWQGTDTQYF. In nucleotides, the CDR3 is TGTGCCAGCAGTTGGCAAGGCACAGATACGCAGTATTTT.

This chain joins TRBV7-3 and TRBJ2-7; perhaps TRBD1 as D (6 bases). Germline V lookup: CDR1 SGHTA, CDR2 FQGTGA. V lost 5 bases to trimming and J lost 2 bases, with 13 bases between them. This CDR3 has 14 amino acids. The CDR3 nucleotides are TGTGCCAGCAGCGCCGGGACAATCCCCTACGAGCAGTACTTC. Encoded protein: CASSAGTIPYEQYF.

J is TRBJ2-3 and V is TRBV14; D possibly corresponds to TRBD2 (5 bases). V lost 4 bases, J lost 2 bases, and 13 bases lay in between. Germline CDR1 reads SGHDN; CDR2 reads FVKESK. The CDR3 consists of 15 residues. DNA for the CDR3: TGTGCCAGCAGCCTGAGGGCCATTCTCACAGATACGCAGTATTTT. Its translation is CASSLRAILTDTQYF.